The present T cell receptor (beta chain) was sequenced within a study of CD8+CD57+ T cells in acquired aplastic anemia (dated by TCRdb to the late 2010s). Concerning the study at large: On average, sorted CD4+ and CD8+ cells yielded 2.5 to 3.5 ug of extracted DNA, with a range of about 0.19 to 30 ug.

Genomic DNA was used as template for profiling of TCR beta VDJ combinations and CDR3 sequences. An Illumina HiSeq 2000 was the platform used for TCR repertoire sequencing. Per the source publication's procedure: TRBV/TRBJ rearrangement plots, CDR3 size and DJ length profiles, and Simpson's diversity index were used to evaluate the repertoires. The immunodominant clone was defined as the most abundant DNA sequence in deep sequencing data. CDR3 amino acid sequences were screened for sharing across subjects and compared with published repertoires and the VDJdb database. TCRdb took the public reads, trimmed them with fastp at Q25, ran MiXCR for clone calling and kept in-frame beta chains. Each CDR3 protein gets just one entry, which takes the most common genes and DNA from the rows behind it. V and J calls and clone size were set by TCRdb, not the authors. In this sample the table shows 150,000 to 200,000 distinct CDR3 sequences, 64% of which occur a single time. Around 42% of the sample is in the top ten clones.

The trim is 4 bases for V and 5 bases for J, with a gap of 8 bases between the germline ends. The CDR3, from cysteine to phenylalanine, totals 12 residues. Left in the record is the CDR3 DNA by itself, 36 bases read in frame from the first base. Concerning this clonotype itself: Its cognate antigen has yet to be identified. It has no much larger one-base neighbor in the sample; base qualities were not kept.

Study-wide findings and limitations: Patients and healthy controls showed no significant difference in CD8+ Simpson's diversity (P=0.060). Around 30 CD8+ CDR3 sequences were found to be shared between patients and controls, but these sequences appeared to be highly expressed in patients and within the immunodominant clones of the patients.

TCR repertoires of sorted CD4+ and CD8+ blood T cells from severe aplastic anemia patients and healthy subjects were deep-sequenced in the study. Ficoll-Paque density gradient centrifugation was used to isolate peripheral blood mononuclear cells. Before DNA extraction, CD4+ and CD8+ T cells were sorted by FACS or by magnetic beads. This TCR derives from a human donor with severe aplastic anemia or a healthy control (not recorded which). The material sequenced was sorted CD4+, CD8+, or CD8+CD57+ T cells (not recorded which) from PBMCs. The V gene is TRBV12-3 or TRBV12-4 and the J gene is TRBJ1-2; 5 matching bases give a weak D call of TRBD1. The CDR3 protein: CASSSTGYGYTF. The bases are TGTGCCAGCAGTTCCACAGGTTATGGCTACACCTTC.